These 17 T cell receptor beta chains were sequenced from one sample in a study of T cell responses to AZD1222 COVID-19 vaccine. TCRdb's table, derived via immunoSEQ multiplex PCR, lists solely in-frame clones and lacks some. This sample has about 69,000 clones; about nine tenths occur once, and the top ten carry over 2%. Material: peripheral blood, obtained on day 0 of AZD1222 vaccination. These receptors were collected from an adult in good health.

This clone has only a few counts. The junction does not match germline at one end; this may be a read error. The rearrangement links TRBV5-4 to TRBJ2-2, with a tentative D call TRBD1 (5 bases). The length of the CDR3 is 14 residues. Germline V gives CDR1 SGHNT, CDR2 YYREEE (reference sequence). As DNA, the CDR3 is TGTGCCAGCACCTTGGGGCGGAACACCGGGGAGCTGTTTTTT. This encodes CASTLGRNTGELFF. Looking up the rest from reference TRBV5-4 and TRBJ2-2 gives the full variable domain: ETGVTQSPTHLIKTRGQQVTLRCSSQSGHNTVSWYQQALGQGPQFIFQYYREEENGRGNFPPRFSGLQFPNYSSELNVNALELDDSALYLCASTLGRNTGELFFGEGSRLTVL.

CDR3 bases: TGTGCCAGCAGCGATGCTAGCGGGGGGGATGAGCAGTTCTTC. The encoded protein is CASSDASGGDEQFF. The chain combines TRBV5-6 with TRBJ2-1, with 12 nucleotides matching TRBD2. The length of the CDR3 is 14 residues. The ends lost 4 bases at V and 8 bases at J; junction bases unmatched: 4. Germline CDR1 SGHDT, CDR2 YYEEEE.

The J gene is TRBJ2-7, the V gene TRBV3-1 (or the pseudogene TRBV3-2), with D possibly called TRBD1 or TRBD2 (6 bases each). This CDR3 region has 15 residues. Per the germline V gene, CDR1 is LGHDT and CDR2 is YNNKEL (reference sequence). The V and J ends lost 0 bases and 2 bases respectively, with 11 bases between them. The chain's CDR3 is CASSQERGAAYEQYF. The DNA of the CDR3 is TGTGCCAGCAGCCAAGAGAGGGGGGCGGCCTACGAGCAGTACTTC.

The rearrangement uses TRBV6-6 and TRBJ2-1, with 11 bases matching TRBD2. Germline CDR1 is MNHNY and CDR2 is SVGAGI (reference sequence). There are 16 residues in the CDR3. Losses at the gene ends were 5 bases for V and 8 bases for J; bases not matched to a gene: 11. CDR3 nucleotide sequence: TGTGCCAGCAGTCCCCAACTAGCGGGGGTGGGCGATGAGCAGTTCTTC. Amino acid sequence: CASSPQLAGVGDEQFF.

This chain links TRBV27 with TRBJ2-1; 11 nucleotides match TRBD2. Looked up from germline, CDR1 is MNHEY and CDR2 is SMNVEV (reference sequence). Unmatched junction bases numbered 8, after V lost 6 bases and J lost 7 bases. The CDR3 is made up of 15 amino acids. CDR3 nucleotides: TGTGCCAGCAGCCTAACTAGCGGGGGCTGGAATGAGCAGTTCTTC. It specifies CASSLTSGGWNEQFF.

V is TRBV4-1 and J is TRBJ1-4; tentative D call: TRBD1 (5 bases). V was cut by 0 bases and J by 4 bases, with 15 bases left in between. CDR1 is MGHRA and CDR2 is YSYEKL in the germline V gene. This CDR3 is built from 17 residues. The CDR3 region has the DNA TGCGCCAGCAGCCAAGATTTGGGGCAGGTTTATAATGAAAAACTGTTTTTT. Encoded protein: CASSQDLGQVYNEKLFF.

This clone turned up a few times. The CDR3 sequence is CASSPETSGRAGGTDTQYF. The CDR3 nucleotides read TGTGCCAGCAGTCCGGAAACTAGCGGGAGGGCCGGTGGCACAGATACGCAGTATTTT. This chain joins TRBV28 and TRBJ2-3; 13 positions match TRBD2. Looked up from germline, CDR1 is MDHEN and CDR2 is SYDVKM. This CDR3 is built from 19 residues. With V trimmed by 5 bases and J by 1 base, 12 bases remained unmatched.

This sequence joins TRBV13 and TRBJ2-5; D not resolved. Germline V lookup: CDR1 PRHDT, CDR2 FYEKMQ (reference sequence). V gave up 0 bases and J gave up 8 bases, with 10 bases separating them. There are 13 residues in the CDR3. The CDR3 region is CASSLGQVKTQYF. Here the CDR3 DNA reads TGTGCCAGCAGCTTAGGGCAGGTGAAAACCCAGTACTTC.

The genes are TRBV19 and TRBJ2-7; TRBD2 might be the D (6 bases). Trimming took 5 bases from V and 2 from J, leaving 19 bases between them. Germline V CDR1 and CDR2: LNHDA, SQIVND (reference sequence). This CDR3 has 16 residues. The CDR3 DNA reads TGTGCCAGTAGTCCTCTTGTAGCGGTAACACCCTACGAGCAGTACTTC. Residues: CASSPLVAVTPYEQYF.

This clone was seen more than once but under ten times. The chain combines TRBV6-2 or TRBV6-3 with TRBJ2-7; 7 nucleotides line up with TRBD1. Germline loops: CDR1 MNHEY, CDR2 SVGEGT. The CDR3 sequence is 17 residues long. Unmatched junction bases numbered 15, after V lost 2 bases and J lost 5 bases. The CDR3 DNA reads TGTGCCAGCAGTTACAGGGAAGACGGGACAGAAACCCACGAGCAGTACTTC. This translates into CASSYREDGTETHEQYF.

The V call is TRBV9, the J call TRBJ2-7, with D possibly TRBD1 on 5 matching bases. This CDR3 has 14 amino acids. Between the trimmed V and J ends, which lost 0 bases and 2 bases, there was a span of 9 bases. Germline CDR1 SGDLS, CDR2 YYNGEE. As DNA, the CDR3 is TGTGCCAGCAGCGTAGGGGGCGGAACCTACGAGCAGTACTTC. Its translation is CASSVGGGTYEQYF.

This sequence joins TRBV3-1 (or the pseudogene TRBV3-2) and TRBJ2-5; 9 positions match TRBD2. The CDR3 spans 16 residues. V dropped 4 bases and J dropped 2; count of bases not matched to a gene: 8. Per germline, CDR1 LGHDT and CDR2 YNNKEL (reference sequence). CDR3 sequence (DNA): TGTGCCAGCAGCCTCCTTCGGCTAGCGGGGCAAGAGACCCAGTACTTC. Its protein is CASSLLRLAGQETQYF.

This clone was seen once. The chain couples TRBV7-8 to TRBJ1-1, with D possibly TRBD1 on 6 matching bases. The CDR3 extends over 15 amino acids. The V gene lost 0 bases and the J gene lost 1 base, with 9 bases spanning the gap. Per germline, CDR1 SGHVS and CDR2 FQNEAQ. Here the CDR3 reads CASSLAPGANTEAFF. The CDR3 DNA follows: TGTGCCAGCAGCTTAGCCCCGGGGGCGAACACTGAAGCTTTCTTT.

The rearrangement joins TRBV5-1 to TRBJ2-1; TRBD2 agrees at 10 bases. Losses at the gene ends were 2 bases for V and 7 bases for J; bases not matched to a gene: 6. Germline V gives CDR1 SGHRS, CDR2 YFSETQ. The CDR3 loop spans 15 amino acids. The DNA of the CDR3 is TGCGCCAGCAGCTTCACCGGGACTAGCGTAAATGAGCAGTTCTTC. Its protein product is CASSFTGTSVNEQFF. Together with reference TRBV5-1 and TRBJ2-1, the CDR3 gives the full variable domain: KAGVTQTPRYLIKTRGQQVTLSCSPISGHRSVSWYQQTPGQGLQFLFEYFSETQRNKGNFPGRFSGRQFSNSRSEMNVSTLELGDSALYLCASSFTGTSVNEQFFGPGTRLTVL.

The V call is TRBV29-1, the J call TRBJ2-5, with 9 positions matching TRBD2. The V segment lost 4 bases and the J segment 1 base; nucleotides outside the gene matches: 1. The CDR3 length is 13 residues. Germline lookup yields CDR1 SQVTM and CDR2 ANQGSEA. CDR3 in DNA: TGCAGCGTTGGAGCGGGGGGCCAAGAGACCCAGTACTTC. Protein product: CSVGAGGQETQYF. Together with reference TRBV29-1 and TRBJ2-5, the CDR3 gives the full variable domain: SAVISQKPSRDICQRGTSLTIQCQVDSQVTMMFWYRQQPGQSLTLIATANQGSEATYESGFVIDKFPISRPNLTFSTLTVSNMSPEDSSIYLCSVGAGGQETQYFGPGTRLLVL.

CDR3 protein: CASRTDRGAGNTIYF. The CDR3 DNA sequence: TGTGCCAGCAGAACGGACAGGGGAGCAGGAAACACCATATATTTT. V usage is TRBV7-9 and J usage is TRBJ1-3, with 9 bases lining up with TRBD1. Trimming at V came to 6 bases and at J to 4 bases, leaving 7 bases not matched to a gene. Germline V lookup: CDR1 SEHNR, CDR2 FQNEAQ (reference sequence). CDR3 length: 15 amino acids.

The chain employs TRBV19 and TRBJ2-7; no firm D call. The germline V and J ends were trimmed by 3 bases and 2 bases, with 11 bases remaining between them. This CDR3 spans 14 amino acids. Germline V gene data show CDR1 as LNHDA and CDR2 as SQIVND (reference sequence). CDR3 sequence (DNA): TGTGCCAGTAGTATCGGGTCAGGCCCCTACGAGCAGTACTTC. Its protein is CASSIGSGPYEQYF. The complete variable domain, with remaining parts taken from reference TRBV19 and TRBJ2-7, reads DGGITQSPKYLFRKEGQNVTLSCEQNLNHDAMYWYRQDPGQGLRLIYYSQIVNDFQKGDIAEGYSVSREKKESFPLTVTSAQKNPTAFYLCASSIGSGPYEQYFGPGTRLTVT.